This T cell receptor (beta chain) was profiled in a study of T cell responses to AZD1222 COVID-19 vaccine (dated by TCRdb to 2020 to 2022). General notes on the study: A total of approximately 230 trial participants underwent TCR sequencing, of whom about 200 received two doses of AZD1222 and some 26 received two doses of the MenACWY control vaccine. Trial participants were enrolled by age into subgroups of 18-55, 56-69 and 70-plus years, and roughly 160, 29 and 62 TCR-sequenced participants, respectively, were included in these subgroups.

According to the germline V gene, CDR1 reads SGHRS and CDR2 reads YFSETQ. The CDR3 numbers 17 residues from cysteine through phenylalanine. The CDR3 DNA has 51 bases and is translated from base 1. At the junction V is shortened by 2 bases and J by 0 bases; bases outside the gene matches: 8. Per the publication, the time point label means: baseline before first vaccination. The meaning of the sample's treatment or condition label: meningococcal conjugate vaccine given as trial control. Vaccinee samples came from UK trials COV001 and COV002, including a single-blind randomized controlled phase 2/3 trial of AZD1222 (ChAdOx1 nCoV-19) in healthy adults. Trial participant PBMC samples were collected at day 0 and day 28 after the second dose for TCRbeta chain sequencing. The CDR3 regions of human TCRbeta chains were subjected to immunosequencing. From the authors' description of their analysis: TCRs in the repertoires were compared against a reference library of SARS-CoV-2-specific TCRs that had been generated with the MIRA antigen-specificity platform. Breadth was defined as the fraction of unique TCRs that were SARS-CoV-2-associated, and depth was defined as the fraction of total T cells that were SARS-CoV-2-associated. Each spike-specific TCR was assigned to its reactive spike region and to a CD4 or CD8 class using the MIRA data. Log10-transformed breadth and depth values were compared by one-way ANOVA with Sidak's multiple comparisons tests. The table was pulled from immuneACCESS by TCRdb, which kept in-frame rearrangements only. Such tables lose some clones; where checked, under half of the loss comes from unresolved V genes, and the rest has no known cause. For V, J and clone size, that table is used; D and trimming come from the DNA. The sample has some 120,000 clones on record, 70% to 90% of them singletons. The ten top clones hold more than 3% of the sample.

Findings and caveats that apply to the study as a whole: Because no samples from the day 14 peak response were available, repertoires could be characterized only after the peak T cell response. The whole spike protein was spanned by vaccine-associated CD4 TCRs, and dominant responses were seen in regions 160-218 and 743-854. A significant rise in spike-specific TCR breadth and depth was observed after two AZD1222 doses relative to day 0 and relative to MenACWY recipients. Reportedly, close to half of the unique spike-specific TCRs recognized epitopes lying outside the regions that are mutated in the B.1.351 and B.1.1.7 variants. Only five to seven AZD1222 recipients were SARS-CoV-2 seropositive at baseline, limiting conclusions about previously exposed vaccinees. Participants were mostly white British and included more females than males, and it was suggested by the authors that clonal diversity may have been underestimated. In the small 56-69-year group, the increase in depth fell short of significance, most likely because of low power.

A word on this clone: This receptor's antigen is unknown. No quality values exist for individual bases; no much larger clone is one base distant.

Sequenced material: peripheral blood, taken on day 0 of MenACWY control vaccination. The TCR comes from an adult in good health. This chain joins TRBV5-1 to TRBJ1-1, and 9 junctional nucleotides match TRBD1. The CDR3 amino acid sequence is: CASSLPRDRALNTEAFF. The DNA reads as follows: TGCGCCAGCAGCTTACCCCGGGACAGGGCACTGAACACTGAAGCTTTCTTT.